One and the same sample provided the 23 T cell receptor beta chains below, sequenced in a study of blood T cell repertoires in COVID-19. Sequencing was performed with immunoSEQ multiplex PCR; in TCRdb, only in-frame clones are kept and a portion is missing. The table lists 65,000 to 75,000 clones, about four fifths of them singletons. Sequencing used peripheral blood. These receptor sequences come from a woman aged 80 or over with acute or convalescent COVID-19.

This clone was detected once. This chain joins TRBV5-1 and TRBJ1-2, with TRBD1 matching 8 bases. Trimming removed 4 bases from V and 5 bases from J; junction bases left unmatched: 4. Germline lookup yields CDR1 SGHRS and CDR2 YFSETQ. This CDR3 has 13 amino acids. For the CDR3, the DNA is TGCGCCAGCAGCACGACAGGGGAATATGGCTACACCTTC. It is translated as CASSTTGEYGYTF. Supplemented by reference TRBV5-1 and TRBJ1-2, the full variable domain reads KAGVTQTPRYLIKTRGQQVTLSCSPISGHRSVSWYQQTPGQGLQFLFEYFSETQRNKGNFPGRFSGRQFSNSRSEMNVSTLELGDSALYLCASSTTGEYGYTFGSGTRLTVV.

The chain links TRBV20-1 to TRBJ2-2; 15 positions match TRBD2. V shed 3 bases and J 1 base; nucleotides not matched to a gene: 18. Looked up from germline, CDR1 is DFQATT and CDR2 is SNEGSKA (reference sequence). This CDR3 has 22 amino acids. This CDR3 is CSASQNTPGLAGGARNTGELFF. In nucleotides, the CDR3 is TGCAGTGCTAGTCAGAATACCCCGGGACTAGCGGGGGGCGCCCGGAACACCGGGGAGCTGTTTTTT.

CDR3 DNA sequence: TGTGCCAGCAGCAAAGGTTGGCAGGGTCGAGAAAAACTGTTTTTT. It translates to CASSKGWQGREKLFF. V usage is TRBV21-1 and J usage is TRBJ1-4; the D segment call TRBD1 is taken from the table without a DNA check. TRBV21-1 is a recognized pseudogene. The CDR3 is 15 amino acids.

The J gene is TRBJ1-2, the V gene TRBV5-1; D is possibly TRBD1 (5 bases). CDR1 is SGHRS, CDR2 YFSETQ, per germline. This CDR3 is 15 amino acids long. Deletions cut 0 bases from V and 2 bases from J, with 11 bases between. The DNA of the CDR3 is TGCGCCAGCAGCTTGGAGACAGTCCCCAACTATGGCTACACCTTC. This gives the protein CASSLETVPNYGYTF. The full variable domain, in which reference TRBV5-1 and TRBJ1-2 provide the parts outside the CDR3, is KAGVTQTPRYLIKTRGQQVTLSCSPISGHRSVSWYQQTPGQGLQFLFEYFSETQRNKGNFPGRFSGRQFSNSRSEMNVSTLELGDSALYLCASSLETVPNYGYTFGSGTRLTVV.

The V call is TRBV9, the J call TRBJ1-3; a possible D gene is TRBD1 (5 bases). The CDR3 spans 15 residues. In germline, CDR1 is SGDLS, CDR2 YYNGEE. The V gene lost 0 bases and the J gene lost 2 bases, with 9 bases spanning the gap. The CDR3 is CASSVVPGTGNTIYF. As DNA, the CDR3 is TGTGCCAGCAGCGTAGTCCCAGGGACTGGAAACACCATATATTTT.

This clone appeared a single time. V usage is TRBV6-1 and J usage is TRBJ1-4, with a weak D call TRBD1 (5 bases). CDR1 is MNHNS, CDR2 SASEGT, per germline. The V end lost 2 bases, the J end lost 2 bases, and 9 bases lay between the germline ends. There are 15 residues in the CDR3. CDR3 DNA: TGTGCCAGCAGTGAATATGGGGGGACTAATGAAAAACTGTTTTTT. Protein: CASSEYGGTNEKLFF.

The chain recombines TRBV4-1 with TRBJ2-5; possible D gene TRBD1, 6 bases. V was cut by 1 base and J by 0 bases, with 9 bases left in between. Germline V gene sequence: CDR1 MGHRA, CDR2 YSYEKL. The CDR3 consists of 15 residues. This CDR3 is CASSQGNRDQETQYF. The CDR3 bases are TGCGCCAGCAGCCAAGGGAACAGGGACCAAGAGACCCAGTACTTC.

The V gene is TRBV27, the J gene TRBJ1-1; 7 nucleotides align to TRBD1. Germline-derived CDR1 and CDR2 are MNHEY and SMNVEV (reference sequence). The CDR3 totals 15 residues. The ends lost 2 bases at V and 4 bases at J; junction bases unmatched: 7. Written as DNA, the CDR3 is TGTGCCAGCAGTTTAGGCAGGGGGTTGGGCACTGAAGCTTTCTTT. It is translated as CASSLGRGLGTEAFF.

The rearrangement links TRBV19 to TRBJ1-5, with TRBD1 as a possible D gene (5 bases). Trimming shortened V by 1 base and J by 7 bases, and 11 bases separated the two germline ends. Germline V gives CDR1 LNHDA, CDR2 SQIVND (reference sequence). This CDR3 spans 14 amino acids. Here the CDR3 DNA reads TGTGCCAGTAGTATAGCCAGGGTCGGACAGCCCCAGCATTTT. Translating it yields CASSIARVGQPQHF.

The genes are TRBV30 and TRBJ1-2; TRBD1 might be the D (5 bases). The CDR3 is 14 amino acids. Per germline, CDR1 GTSNPN and CDR2 SVGIG (reference sequence). V lost 3 bases, J lost 7 bases, and 18 bases lay in between. CDR3 bases: TGTGCCTGGAGCTCAGGCAGGACATCTCGTGGCTACACCTTC. Protein: CAWSSGRTSRGYTF.

This clone was found a few times. The rearrangement uses TRBV9 and TRBJ2-3, with D possibly TRBD1 on 6 matching bases. The CDR3 has 17 residues. Trimming stripped 2 bases from V and 0 bases from J, with 16 bases between. Germline V gives CDR1 SGDLS, CDR2 YYNGEE. The CDR3 here is CASSVTPGRGSTDTQYF. In DNA, the CDR3 is TGTGCCAGCAGCGTTACTCCGGGCAGGGGTAGCACAGATACGCAGTATTTT. The whole variable domain, filled in from reference TRBV9 and TRBJ2-3, reads DSGVTQTPKHLITATGQRVTLRCSPRSGDLSVYWYQQSLDQGLQFLIQYYNGEERAKGNILERFSAQQFPDLHSELNLSSLELGDSALYFCASSVTPGRGSTDTQYFGPGTRLTVL.

This chain connects TRBV9 to TRBJ2-5; TRBD1 is a possible D gene (5 bases). The germline V gene has CDR1 SGDLS and CDR2 YYNGEE. This CDR3 comprises 15 residues. V lost 0 bases, J lost 3 bases, and 12 bases lay in between. CDR3 coding DNA: TGTGCCAGCAGCGTAGGATCAGGGTGGGAAGAGACCCAGTACTTC. Its translation is CASSVGSGWEETQYF. Using reference TRBV9 and TRBJ2-5 for the parts outside the CDR3, the full variable domain is DSGVTQTPKHLITATGQRVTLRCSPRSGDLSVYWYQQSLDQGLQFLIQYYNGEERAKGNILERFSAQQFPDLHSELNLSSLELGDSALYFCASSVGSGWEETQYFGPGTRLLVL.

V and J are TRBV5-4 and TRBJ2-7, with TRBD2 identical over 11 bases. The junction had 11 bases not matched to a gene; V was cut back by 4 bases and J by 5 bases. CDR1 SGHNT and CDR2 YYREEE come from the germline V gene (reference sequence). This CDR3 is 16 amino acids long. The CDR3 loop reads CASSRDSGGVWNEQYF. The CDR3 DNA is TGTGCCAGCAGCCGGGATAGCGGGGGGGTGTGGAACGAGCAGTACTTC. The full variable domain, with the rest looked up from reference TRBV5-4 and TRBJ2-7, is ETGVTQSPTHLIKTRGQQVTLRCSSQSGHNTVSWYQQALGQGPQFIFQYYREEENGRGNFPPRFSGLQFPNYSSELNVNALELDDSALYLCASSRDSGGVWNEQYFGPGTRLTVT.

This sequence joins TRBV2 and TRBJ2-2; D uncertain. The V end lost 4 bases, the J end lost 4 bases, and 7 bases lay between the germline ends. Germline values: CDR1 SNHLY, CDR2 FYNNEI. The CDR3 spans 13 residues. The CDR3 protein is CASSVVPTGELFF. Here the CDR3 DNA reads TGTGCCAGCAGTGTAGTGCCCACCGGGGAGCTGTTTTTT.

The chain carries TRBV7-9 and TRBJ1-2, with TRBD1 matching 11 bases. Germline CDR1 reads SEHNR; CDR2 reads FQNEAQ (reference sequence). The CDR3 extends over 16 amino acids. V shed 5 bases and J 5 bases; nucleotides not matched to a gene: 10. This CDR3 is CASSHGQGAEGYGYTF. The CDR3, as DNA: TGTGCCAGCAGCCATGGACAGGGGGCGGAGGGGTATGGCTACACCTTC.

V and J are TRBV27 and TRBJ1-2; TRBD1 is a possible D gene (5 bases). In germline, CDR1 is MNHEY, CDR2 SMNVEV (reference sequence). V lost 1 base to trimming and J lost 4 bases, with 13 bases between them. The CDR3 spans 15 residues. This chain's CDR3 is CASSLLARGGYGYTF. The CDR3 coding sequence is TGTGCCAGCAGTTTATTGGCAAGGGGCGGCTATGGCTACACCTTC.

V and J are TRBV29-1 and TRBJ1-1; 9 bases match TRBD1. In germline, CDR1 is SQVTM, CDR2 ANQGSEA. This CDR3 has 15 amino acids. V trimming: 5 bases; J trimming: 4 bases; junction bases outside the gene matches: 11. CDR3 bases: TGCAGCGTTCTCCACCGACAGGGGGTAGGCACTGAAGCTTTCTTT. This sequence encodes CSVLHRQGVGTEAFF.

The V and J genes are TRBV19 and TRBJ1-1; 7 positions match TRBD1. The germline V gene has CDR1 LNHDA and CDR2 SQIVND (reference sequence). The V gene end was trimmed by 5 bases and the J gene end by 3 bases; junction bases not matched to a gene: 6. The CDR3 runs 14 residues. CDR3 DNA sequence: TGTGCCAGTAGTCCAAGACAGGGTCACACTGAAGCTTTCTTT. As protein: CASSPRQGHTEAFF.

This rearrangement joins TRBV20-1 to TRBJ1-4; maybe TRBD1 (6 bases). The CDR3 is 11 residues long. The V and J ends lost 4 bases and 13 bases respectively, with 13 bases between them. From germline, CDR1 is DFQATT and CDR2 SNEGSKA (reference sequence). CDR3 residues: CSAKGEGRLFF. The CDR3 coding sequence is TGCAGTGCTAAGGGGGAGGGTCGACTGTTTTTT.

To note about this clone: One junction end does not reproduce the germline sequence, and a read error may be involved. The CDR3 here is CASSFAHGDTEAFF. CDR3 nucleotide sequence: TGTGCTAGTAGTTTCGCTCACGGAGACACTGAAGCTTTCTTT. The gene calls are TRBV12-5 and TRBJ1-1; D gene ambiguous. The CDR3 sequence is 14 residues long. Germline loops: CDR1 LGHNT, CDR2 FRNRAP.

This clone appeared a single time. This sequence joins TRBV5-1 and TRBJ1-2; D unresolved. The CDR3 consists of 14 residues. In germline, CDR1 is SGHRS, CDR2 YFSETQ. V gave up 3 bases and J gave up 2 bases, with 11 bases separating them. This CDR3 reads CASSSQGSNYGYTF. The DNA of the CDR3 is TGCGCCAGCAGCTCGCAAGGGAGCAACTATGGCTACACCTTC.

The genes are TRBV30 and TRBJ2-7; TRBD2 matches at 11 bases. Unmatched junction bases numbered 7, after V lost 7 bases and J lost 5 bases. CDR1 GTSNPN and CDR2 SVGIG come from the germline V gene (reference sequence). The CDR3 consists of 13 residues. CDR3 protein: CALAGGPPDEQYF. The CDR3 DNA sequence: TGTGCCTTAGCGGGGGGGCCCCCGGACGAGCAGTACTTC. Together with reference TRBV30 and TRBJ2-7, the CDR3 gives the full variable domain: SQTIHQWPATLVQPVGSPLSLECTVEGTSNPNLYWYRQAAGRGLQLLFYSVGIGQISSEVPQNLSASRPQDRQFILSSKKLLLSDSGFYLCALAGGPPDEQYFGPGTRLTVT.

The chain links TRBV7-9 to TRBJ2-1, with 13 nucleotides matching TRBD2. Germline V lookup: CDR1 SEHNR, CDR2 FQNEAQ (reference sequence). The CDR3 contains 16 residues. Losses at the gene ends were 0 bases for V and 8 bases for J; bases not matched to a gene: 4. The CDR3 loop is CASSLAGLAGIDEQFF. In DNA form, the CDR3 reads TGTGCCAGCAGCTTAGCGGGACTAGCGGGGATCGATGAGCAGTTCTTC.